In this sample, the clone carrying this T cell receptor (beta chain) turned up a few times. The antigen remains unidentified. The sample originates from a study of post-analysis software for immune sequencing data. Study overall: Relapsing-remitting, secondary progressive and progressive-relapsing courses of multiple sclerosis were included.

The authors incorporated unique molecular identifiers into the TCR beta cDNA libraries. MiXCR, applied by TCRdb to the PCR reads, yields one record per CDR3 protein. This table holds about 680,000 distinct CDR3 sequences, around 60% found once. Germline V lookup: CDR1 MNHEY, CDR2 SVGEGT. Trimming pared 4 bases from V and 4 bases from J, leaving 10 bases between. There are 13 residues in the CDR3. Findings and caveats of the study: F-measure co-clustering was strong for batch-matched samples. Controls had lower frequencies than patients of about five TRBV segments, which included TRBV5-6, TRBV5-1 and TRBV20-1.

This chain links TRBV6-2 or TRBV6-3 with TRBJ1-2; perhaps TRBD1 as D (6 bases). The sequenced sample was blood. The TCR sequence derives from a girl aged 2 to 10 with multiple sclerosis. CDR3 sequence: CASSSDSSYGYTF. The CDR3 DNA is TGTGCCAGCAGTTCGGACAGCTCCTATGGCTACACCTTC.